The rows below give T cell receptor beta chains drawn from one sample of a study of cytomegalovirus exposure and HLA in healthy donors. Here immunoSEQ multiplex PCR was the method, and the copy in TCRdb shows in-frame clones only, minus some. The sample includes 100,000 to 150,000 clones, about four fifths of them seen just once. What was sequenced was PBMCs. The receptors were sampled from a woman in her thirties or forties in good health and CMV-seronegative. Each CDR3 is given with its conserved first and last residue. The order of the fields is J gene, D gene, V gene, clone size, CDR3 DNA, CDR3 protein. A D gene is named only where the DNA matches it firmly. The listing skips clone size in some rows; elsewhere it reads once, few, many or a size class.

J gene: TRBJ1-4; D gene: TRBD1; V gene: TRBV4-3; clone size: -; CDR3 DNA: TGCGCCAGCAGCCTTGGACAGGGTAATGAAAAACTGTTTTTT; CDR3 protein: CASSLGQGNEKLFF
J gene: TRBJ1-4; D gene: TRBD1; V gene: TRBV5-4; clone size: -; CDR3 DNA: TGTGCCAGCAGCTCCGGGACAGGGGAGGAAAAACTGTTTTTT; CDR3 protein: CASSSGTGEEKLFF
J gene: TRBJ2-2; D gene: TRBD1; V gene: TRBV5-4; clone size: -; CDR3 DNA: TGTGCCAGCAGACGGAGCGGGACAGGGAACGGGGAGCTGTTTTTT; CDR3 protein: CASRRSGTGNGELFF
J gene: TRBJ2-7; D gene: TRBD1; V gene: TRBV5-8; clone size: -; CDR3 DNA: TGTGCCAGCAGCCCAACCGGGACAGGGGGCCTCGAGCAGTACTTC; CDR3 protein: CASSPTGTGGLEQYF
J gene: TRBJ2-7; D gene: TRBD2; V gene: TRBV5-1; clone size: -; CDR3 DNA: TGCGCCAGCAGCTTGGGCTCTTCTAGCGGGATCTACGAGCAGTACTTC; CDR3 protein: CASSLGSSSGIYEQYF
J gene: TRBJ1-5; D gene: -; V gene: TRBV7-2; clone size: -; CDR3 DNA: TGTGCCAGCAGCCGGGAGTTCCAGGGCGACCAGCCCCAGCATTTT; CDR3 protein: CASSREFQGDQPQHF
J gene: TRBJ2-1; D gene: -; V gene: TRBV29-1; clone size: -; CDR3 DNA: TGCAGCGCCGAACGGGGGGCCAATGAGCAGTTCTTC; CDR3 protein: CSAERGANEQFF
J gene: TRBJ2-7; D gene: TRBD2; V gene: TRBV28; clone size: -; CDR3 DNA: TGTGCCAGCAGTCCCCGGACTAGCGGAGCCTACGAGCAGTACTTC; CDR3 protein: CASSPRTSGAYEQYF
J gene: TRBJ1-1; D gene: TRBD1; V gene: TRBV7-2; clone size: -; CDR3 DNA: TGTGCCAGCAGCTGGGACAGGGAGAGTGAAGCTTTCTTT; CDR3 protein: CASSWDRESEAFF
J gene: TRBJ1-6; D gene: TRBD1; V gene: TRBV2; clone size: once; CDR3 DNA: TGTGCCGGCAACAGGGGGCTGGGGGTTTCACCCCTCCACTTT; CDR3 protein: CAGNRGLGVSPLHF
J gene: TRBJ1-2; D gene: TRBD1; V gene: TRBV2; clone size: -; CDR3 DNA: TGTGCCAGCAGCCCACAGGGGATCTATGGCTACACCTTC; CDR3 protein: CASSPQGIYGYTF
J gene: TRBJ1-1; D gene: TRBD1; V gene: TRBV27; clone size: -; CDR3 DNA: TGTGCCAGCAGTTTGGGCCCGAGGGGGCCGTCAGCTTTCTTT; CDR3 protein: CASSLGPRGPSAFF
J gene: TRBJ2-1; D gene: TRBD1; V gene: TRBV6-6; clone size: -; CDR3 DNA: TGTGCCAGCAGACGAGGACAGGACACCCACTATGAGCAGTTCTTC; CDR3 protein: CASRRGQDTHYEQFF
J gene: TRBJ2-7; D gene: TRBD1; V gene: TRBV7-9; clone size: -; CDR3 DNA: TGTGCCAGCAGCCTACCTACCCGGACAGGGGGCGGCTACGAGCAGTACTTC; CDR3 protein: CASSLPTRTGGGYEQYF
J gene: TRBJ1-5; D gene: -; V gene: TRBV19; clone size: -; CDR3 DNA: TGTGCCAGTATAGAGCACAGGGCAAGCAATCAGCCCCAGCATTTT; CDR3 protein: CASIEHRASNQPQHF
J gene: TRBJ1-1; D gene: -; V gene: TRBV11-2; clone size: -; CDR3 DNA: TGTGCCAGCAGCCAAGTCAGACAGGCCACTGAAGCTTTCTTT; CDR3 protein: CASSQVRQATEAFF
J gene: TRBJ2-7; D gene: -; V gene: TRBV18; clone size: -; CDR3 DNA: TGTGCCAGCTCACCACCGGGGGCTGATGAGAACGAGCAGTACTTC; CDR3 protein: CASSPPGADENEQYF
J gene: TRBJ1-2; D gene: -; V gene: TRBV29-1; clone size: -; CDR3 DNA: TGCAGCGTTGAATCGCAGGGCTATGGCTACACCTTC; CDR3 protein: CSVESQGYGYTF
J gene: TRBJ1-5; D gene: -; V gene: TRBV7-8; clone size: -; CDR3 DNA: TGTGCCAGCAGCCCCCGGGGGAGAGTGAATAGCAATCAGCCCCAGCATTTT; CDR3 protein: CASSPRGRVNSNQPQHF
J gene: TRBJ1-6; D gene: TRBD1; V gene: TRBV5-5; clone size: -; CDR3 DNA: TGTGCCAGCAGCCCGACAGGGGCCCGTAATTCACCCCTCCACTTT; CDR3 protein: CASSPTGARNSPLHF
J gene: TRBJ2-5; D gene: TRBD1; V gene: TRBV7-8; clone size: -; CDR3 DNA: TGTGCCAGCAGCCGAACTCGGACAGGGGGCCTTGAGACCCAGTACTTC; CDR3 protein: CASSRTRTGGLETQYF
J gene: TRBJ2-1; D gene: TRBD1; V gene: TRBV6-5; clone size: -; CDR3 DNA: TGTGCCAGCACCCCAGGGGGCGCGTCGAATGAGCAGTTCTTC; CDR3 protein: CASTPGGASNEQFF
J gene: TRBJ2-2; D gene: -; V gene: TRBV5-1; clone size: -; CDR3 DNA: TGCGCCAGCAGCTTGCTAACGGGGACCGGGGAGCTGTTTTTT; CDR3 protein: CASSLLTGTGELFF
J gene: TRBJ1-4; D gene: TRBD1; V gene: TRBV7-8; clone size: -; CDR3 DNA: TGTGCCAGCAGCCCAAGGGGGCAGGCTAATGAAAAACTGTTTTTT; CDR3 protein: CASSPRGQANEKLFF
J gene: TRBJ1-1; D gene: -; V gene: TRBV5-1; clone size: -; CDR3 DNA: TGCGCCAGCAGCCCCCCCATGGGCGCGACTGAAGCTTTCTTT; CDR3 protein: CASSPPMGATEAFF
J gene: TRBJ1-3; D gene: -; V gene: TRBV7-9; clone size: -; CDR3 DNA: TGTGCCAGCAGCTTCGAGGAGAACACCATATATTTT; CDR3 protein: CASSFEENTIYF
J gene: TRBJ2-7; D gene: -; V gene: TRBV27; clone size: -; CDR3 DNA: TGTGCCAGCTGGGATAAGGGGCCCCACGAGCAGTACTTC; CDR3 protein: CASWDKGPHEQYF
J gene: TRBJ1-5; D gene: -; V gene: TRBV4-3; clone size: -; CDR3 DNA: TGCGCCAGCAGCCGAACGGACAGCCGGGATCAGCCCCAGCATTTT; CDR3 protein: CASSRTDSRDQPQHF
J gene: TRBJ2-3; D gene: TRBD2; V gene: TRBV5-1; clone size: -; CDR3 DNA: TGCGCCAGCAGCTTGGAGGTAGCGGGGGAAGATACGCAGTATTTT; CDR3 protein: CASSLEVAGEDTQYF
J gene: TRBJ2-3; D gene: -; V gene: TRBV2; clone size: -; CDR3 DNA: TGTGCCAGCAGGGAGGGTCGGGTGGATACGCAGTATTTT; CDR3 protein: CASREGRVDTQYF
J gene: TRBJ1-1; D gene: TRBD1; V gene: TRBV5-5; clone size: -; CDR3 DNA: TGTGCCAGCAGCTTGAACCCGCCAGGGGGGAACACTGAAGCTTTCTTT; CDR3 protein: CASSLNPPGGNTEAFF
J gene: TRBJ2-2; D gene: -; V gene: TRBV9; clone size: -; CDR3 DNA: TGTGCCAGCAGCGTAGCCGGAGCGGGCGGGGAGCTGTTTTTT; CDR3 protein: CASSVAGAGGELFF
J gene: TRBJ2-2; D gene: -; V gene: TRBV7-3; clone size: few; CDR3 DNA: TGTGCCAGCAGCTTAGGCGGGACGAACACCGGGGAGCTGTTTTTT; CDR3 protein: CASSLGGTNTGELFF
J gene: TRBJ1-2; D gene: -; V gene: TRBV29-1; clone size: -; CDR3 DNA: TGCAGCGTTCTCGGACTTTATGGCTACACCTTC; CDR3 protein: CSVLGLYGYTF
J gene: TRBJ1-2; D gene: TRBD1; V gene: TRBV6-6; clone size: -; CDR3 DNA: TGTGCCAGCAGTGGCCGGGACAGGGGGCCCCCCTTCTTCTTC; CDR3 protein: CASSGRDRGPPFFF
J gene: TRBJ1-1; D gene: -; V gene: TRBV7-9; clone size: -; CDR3 DNA: TGTTCCAGCAGCGGATACAGGTTGGTGAACACTGAAGCTTTCTTT; CDR3 protein: CSSSGYRLVNTEAFF
J gene: TRBJ1-1; D gene: TRBD1; V gene: TRBV6-1; clone size: -; CDR3 DNA: TGTGCCGGACGGACAGGGCGTGAAGCTTTCTTT; CDR3 protein: CAGRTGREAFF
J gene: TRBJ1-1; D gene: TRBD1; V gene: TRBV6-6; clone size: -; CDR3 DNA: TGTGCCACCCACAGGGGATTGAACACTGAAGCTTTCTTT; CDR3 protein: CATHRGLNTEAFF
J gene: TRBJ2-7; D gene: TRBD1; V gene: TRBV5-1; clone size: few; CDR3 DNA: TGCGCCAGCAGCGTTATCCCCGGACAGGGGTACGAGCAGTACTTC; CDR3 protein: CASSVIPGQGYEQYF
J gene: TRBJ1-1; D gene: -; V gene: TRBV6-5; clone size: -; CDR3 DNA: TGTGCCAGCAGTTACTGGGCCAGGGGGAACACTGAAGCTTTCTTT; CDR3 protein: CASSYWARGNTEAFF
J gene: TRBJ2-5; D gene: -; V gene: TRBV4-3; clone size: -; CDR3 DNA: TGCGCCAGCAGCCAAGCGGGTGGGACCCAGTACTTC; CDR3 protein: CASSQAGGTQYF
J gene: TRBJ2-3; D gene: TRBD1; V gene: TRBV9; clone size: -; CDR3 DNA: TGTGCCAGCAGCAGGGACAGGGGTGAAGCAGATACGCAGTATTTT; CDR3 protein: CASSRDRGEADTQYF
J gene: TRBJ2-5; D gene: TRBD2; V gene: TRBV6-1; clone size: -; CDR3 DNA: TGTGCCAGCAGGACGACTAGCGGGGGGGCCGAGACCCAGTACTTC; CDR3 protein: CASRTTSGGAETQYF
J gene: TRBJ2-1; D gene: TRBD2; V gene: TRBV6-5; clone size: few; CDR3 DNA: TGTGCCAAGGGGTGGCTAGCGGGGAGGTACAATGAGCAGTTCTTC; CDR3 protein: CAKGWLAGRYNEQFF
J gene: TRBJ1-5; D gene: -; V gene: TRBV11-2; clone size: -; CDR3 DNA: TGTGCCAGCCGCTTAGCTCTCAGGGGTTGGAGCAATCAGCCCCAGCATTTT; CDR3 protein: CASRLALRGWSNQPQHF
J gene: TRBJ2-3; D gene: -; V gene: TRBV7-3; clone size: -; CDR3 DNA: TGTGCCAGCAGCTCCACTAGCACAGATACGCAGTATTTT; CDR3 protein: CASSSTSTDTQYF
J gene: TRBJ1-5; D gene: -; V gene: TRBV19; clone size: -; CDR3 DNA: TGTGCCAGTAGTAATGGAGCGGTTCAGCCCCAGCATTTT; CDR3 protein: CASSNGAVQPQHF
J gene: TRBJ2-7; D gene: TRBD1; V gene: TRBV9; clone size: -; CDR3 DNA: TGTGCCAGCAGCGGGGGACAGTCCTACGAGCAGTACTTC; CDR3 protein: CASSGGQSYEQYF
J gene: TRBJ1-3; D gene: TRBD1; V gene: TRBV7-9; clone size: few; CDR3 DNA: TGTGCCAGCAGCTTGTTCGGACAGGGGGCAGAAAACACCATATATTTT; CDR3 protein: CASSLFGQGAENTIYF
J gene: TRBJ1-1; D gene: TRBD1; V gene: TRBV28; clone size: -; CDR3 DNA: TGTGCCAGCAGTTTCCTCCTCTCCTTGGGACAGAAGAACACTGAAGCTTTCTTT; CDR3 protein: CASSFLLSLGQKNTEAFF
J gene: TRBJ2-3; D gene: -; V gene: TRBV20-1; clone size: -; CDR3 DNA: TGCAGTGCTAAAATCAGAGATACGCAGTATTTT; CDR3 protein: CSAKIRDTQYF
J gene: TRBJ1-5; D gene: -; V gene: TRBV11-3; clone size: -; CDR3 DNA: TGTGCCAGCAGCTTAGTGGGTGTCGGCGGACATAGCAATCAGCCCCAGCATTTT; CDR3 protein: CASSLVGVGGHSNQPQHF
J gene: TRBJ2-7; D gene: -; V gene: TRBV7-9; clone size: once; CDR3 DNA: TGTGCCAGCAGCCCGAGGACAGACTCCTACGAGCAGTACTTC; CDR3 protein: CASSPRTDSYEQYF
J gene: TRBJ2-3; D gene: TRBD1; V gene: TRBV13; clone size: -; CDR3 DNA: TGTGCCAGCAGCGACAGGGTCTGGTCGGCAGATACGCAGTATTTT; CDR3 protein: CASSDRVWSADTQYF
J gene: TRBJ1-2; D gene: -; V gene: TRBV19; clone size: -; CDR3 DNA: TGTGCCAGTATAGGGGGATCGGGTGGCTACACCTTC; CDR3 protein: CASIGGSGGYTF
J gene: TRBJ1-5; D gene: -; V gene: TRBV7-9; clone size: -; CDR3 DNA: TGTGCCAGCAGCCCCGCTGGCAGTAGCAATCAGCCCCAGCATTTT; CDR3 protein: CASSPAGSSNQPQHF
J gene: TRBJ2-3; D gene: TRBD2; V gene: TRBV18; clone size: -; CDR3 DNA: TGTGCCAGCTCACCGGCGACTAGCGGGGGGGGTACGCAGTATTTT; CDR3 protein: CASSPATSGGGTQYF
J gene: TRBJ2-2; D gene: -; V gene: TRBV7-2; clone size: -; CDR3 DNA: TGTGCCAGCACCCAAGCCCGAGGCAGGGCCGGGGAGCTGTTTTTT; CDR3 protein: CASTQARGRAGELFF
J gene: TRBJ1-1; D gene: -; V gene: TRBV10-3; clone size: -; CDR3 DNA: TGTGCCATCAGTGATCAGGGGCTGAACACTGAAGCTTTCTTT; CDR3 protein: CAISDQGLNTEAFF
J gene: TRBJ1-1; D gene: -; V gene: TRBV7-2; clone size: -; CDR3 DNA: TGTGCCAGCAGCCCTCAGAGAGGGAACACTGAAGCTTTCTTT; CDR3 protein: CASSPQRGNTEAFF